These T cell receptor beta chains were read from a single sample in a study of OX40 agonist ivuxolimab in advanced cancers. Sequencing was performed with immunoSEQ multiplex PCR; in TCRdb, only in-frame clones are kept and a portion is missing. Here the sample spans 9,500 to 12,000 clones, around 84% being singletons. Sequenced here: CD4+ or CD8+ T cells sorted from blood, sampled in a trial of the OX40 agonist ivuxolimab. The receptor source for this set is an adult with an advanced solid tumor such as melanoma, head and neck, liver or kidney cancer. CDR3s include the opening cysteine and the closing phenylalanine or tryptophan. A D gene is named only where the DNA matches it firmly. Rows give clone size only sometimes, using once, few, many, or a class for an expanded clone.

NA,TRBJ2-5,NA,TRBV6-1,TGTGCCAGCAGTGAAGGAGTGACCTTCCCGGAGACCCAGTACTTC,CASSEGVTFPETQYF
TRBD2,TRBJ2-3,NA,TRBV27,TGTGCCAGCCGGACTAGCGGGGGTGTCACAGATACGCAGTATTTT,CASRTSGGVTDTQYF
NA,TRBJ2-5,NA,TRBV7-9,TGTGCCAGCAGCTTACGGCTTGAAGAGACCCAGTACTTC,CASSLRLEETQYF
NA,TRBJ2-5,few,TRBV27,TGTGCCAGCAGTTTAAACTTACAAGAGACCCAGTACTTC,CASSLNLQETQYF
NA,TRBJ2-7,NA,TRBV7-8,TGTGCCAGCAGCTTAGATCCCAGCTCCTACGAGCAGTACTTC,CASSLDPSSYEQYF
TRBD2,TRBJ2-1,NA,TRBV7-9,TGTGCCAGCAGCCGCTCGTGGAGCGGGGGGGTAAATGAGCAGTTCTTC,CASSRSWSGGVNEQFF
NA,TRBJ1-1,NA,TRBV27,TGTGCCAGCAGTTCGTTGGGAGTTTACACTGAAGCTTTCTTT,CASSSLGVYTEAFF
TRBD1,TRBJ1-1,NA,TRBV18,TGTGCCAGCTCTCCAACAGGGGGAACTGAAGCTTTCTTT,CASSPTGGTEAFF
NA,TRBJ2-7,NA,TRBV7-9,TGTGCCAGCAGCGGATACTACGAGCAGTACTTC,CASSGYYEQYF
TRBD1,TRBJ2-1,NA,TRBV15,TGTGCCACCAGCAGCCGGGACAGGGGTTCCGATGAGCAGTTCTTC,CATSSRDRGSDEQFF
TRBD1,TRBJ2-7,NA,TRBV2,TGTGCCAGCAGTGCCGTCCCCGGGACAGGGGGCTTTAGCTCCTACGAGCAGTACTTC,CASSAVPGTGGFSSYEQYF
NA,TRBJ2-3,NA,TRBV9,TGTGCCAGCAGCGTAGCTGAGTACGAGGTGGGGATAACAGATACGCAGTATTTT,CASSVAEYEVGITDTQYF
NA,TRBJ1-4,NA,TRBV5-6,TGTGCCAGCAGCCGGGGTGGTTATAATGAAAAACTGTTTTTT,CASSRGGYNEKLFF
NA,TRBJ2-7,NA,TRBV27,TGTGCCAGCAGTACGGTGGGGAATCACTACGAGCAGTACTTC,CASSTVGNHYEQYF
NA,TRBJ1-4,NA,TRBV28,TGTGCCAGCGCCTTGGGAAGCTCAACTAATGAAAAACTGTTTTTT,CASALGSSTNEKLFF
TRBD1,TRBJ2-7,once,TRBV6-1,TGTGCCAGCAGTCACCCGGGACAGCTCGACTTC,CASSHPGQLDF
NA,TRBJ2-2,NA,TRBV25-1,TGTGCCAGCAGTGAATACGGGTACCTGAACACCGGGGAGCTGTTTTTT,CASSEYGYLNTGELFF
NA,TRBJ2-2,NA,TRBV20-1,TGCAGTGCTTGGGAGTACGGGGAGCTGTTTTTT,CSAWEYGELFF
TRBD1,TRBJ1-1,NA,TRBV27,TGTGCCAGCAGTCCCCAGACAGGGGGGAACACTGAAGCTTTCTTT,CASSPQTGGNTEAFF
TRBD1,TRBJ2-5,once,TRBV4-1,TGCGCCAGCAGCCAAGGGACAGGGTGGGAGCAAGAGACCCAGTACTTC,CASSQGTGWEQETQYF
NA,TRBJ2-6,NA,TRBV19,TGTGCCAGTAGTATGAGGCGGGGAGATTACTCTGGGGCCAACGTCCTGACTTTC,CASSMRRGDYSGANVLTF
NA,TRBJ2-1,large,TRBV5-5,TGTGCCAGCAGCTTGGATAGCTACAATGAGCAGTTCTTC,CASSLDSYNEQFF
NA,TRBJ2-5,NA,TRBV18,TGTGCCAGCTCACCGACAGACAACCAAGAGACCCAGTACTTC,CASSPTDNQETQYF
TRBD2,TRBJ2-3,NA,TRBV5-6,TGTGCCAGCAGCTCCCTGGGACTAGCGGGGCAAGATACGCAGTATTTT,CASSSLGLAGQDTQYF
NA,TRBJ1-1,NA,TRBV19,TGTGCCAGTAGTATAGGCGGCCAGGGCACTGAAGCTTTCTTT,CASSIGGQGTEAFF
NA,TRBJ2-3,NA,TRBV11-2,TGTGCCAGCAGCTTAGCGCTGGGAGAGACAGATACGCAGTATTTT,CASSLALGETDTQYF
TRBD2,TRBJ2-1,NA,TRBV9,TGTGCCAGCAGCGTAGCTAGCGGGGACTACAATGAGCAGTTCTTC,CASSVASGDYNEQFF
TRBD2,TRBJ2-7,once,TRBV19,TGTGCCAGTAGTATAGCGGCGGGGGCCTACGAGCAGTACTTC,CASSIAAGAYEQYF
NA,TRBJ2-7,NA,TRBV7-9,TGTGCCAGCAGCGCGCGGACAGTTTACGAGCAGTACTTC,CASSARTVYEQYF
TRBD2,TRBJ2-5,NA,TRBV19,TGTGCCAGTAGTATATACGCGGGGGGACAAGAGACCCAGTACTTC,CASSIYAGGQETQYF
NA,TRBJ2-1,NA,TRBV14,TGTGCCAGCAGCCAAGGTTTGGAGCAGTTCTTC,CASSQGLEQFF
NA,TRBJ1-4,NA,TRBV5-1,TGCGCCAGCGGGGAGACGGAGAATGAAAAACTGTTTTTT,CASGETENEKLFF
NA,TRBJ2-3,few,TRBV5-1,TGCGCCAGCAGCTTGGTGCAGACGAGCACAGATACGCAGTATTTT,CASSLVQTSTDTQYF
NA,TRBJ1-1,NA,TRBV5-5,TGTGCCAGCAGCTTGGATCAGAATAGTGAAGCTTTCTTT,CASSLDQNSEAFF
TRBD1,TRBJ1-1,NA,TRBV7-6,TGTGCCAGCAGCCCACACGGACAGGGGGCGAACACTGAAGCTTTCTTT,CASSPHGQGANTEAFF
NA,TRBJ1-5,NA,TRBV2,TGTGCCAGCAGTGATGTGGTGGACTATAGCAATCAGCCCCAGCATTTT,CASSDVVDYSNQPQHF
NA,TRBJ1-2,NA,TRBV29-1,TGCAGCGTTGAAGGGGGGTATGGCTACACCTTC,CSVEGGYGYTF
NA,TRBJ1-6,NA,TRBV6-5,TGTGCCAGCAGGGGGGGCGCGAATTCACCCCTCCACTTT,CASRGGANSPLHF
TRBD1,TRBJ2-3,NA,TRBV6-6,TGTGCCAGCAGTTACTTGGACAGGGGGTCGGATACGCAGTATTTT,CASSYLDRGSDTQYF
TRBD1,TRBJ2-7,NA,TRBV25-1,TGTGCCAGCAGTGACTTTGACAGGGACGAGCAGTACTTC,CASSDFDRDEQYF
TRBD1,TRBJ2-7,NA,TRBV10-3,TGTGCCATCAGGGACAGGGACGACGAGCAGTACTTC,CAIRDRDDEQYF
NA,TRBJ1-5,NA,TRBV27,TGTGCCAGCAGTTTATCGGGGGACTCCAATCAGCCCCAGCATTTT,CASSLSGDSNQPQHF
TRBD1,TRBJ2-7,NA,TRBV7-9,TGTGCCAGCAGCCCCCCAGCGGACAGGGGGACCTACGAGCAGTACTTC,CASSPPADRGTYEQYF
NA,TRBJ1-5,once,TRBV18,TGTGCCAGCTCACCAATCTCGGGGGAGTCGGGTCAGCCCCAGCATTTT,CASSPISGESGQPQHF
NA,TRBJ1-2,NA,TRBV2,TGTGCCAGCAGTGAAGCGCCCTTGGAAGAGGGCTATGGCTACACCTTC,CASSEAPLEEGYGYTF
TRBD1,TRBJ2-7,NA,TRBV10-3,TGTGCCATCAGTGACCAACAGGGGGCCCGAAACTACGAGCAGTACTTC,CAISDQQGARNYEQYF
NA,TRBJ1-2,NA,TRBV9,TGTGCCAGCAGCGTAGTGTCTGGGTCTAACTATGGCTACACCTTC,CASSVVSGSNYGYTF
TRBD1,TRBJ2-7,NA,TRBV5-1,TGCGCCAGCAGCTCACGACAGGGGGCGGAGAACGAGCAGTACTTC,CASSSRQGAENEQYF
NA,TRBJ2-7,NA,TRBV5-1,TGCGCCAGCAGCTTGCTTCTAACAGGGACGCCCGAGCAGTACTTC,CASSLLLTGTPEQYF
NA,TRBJ1-2,NA,TRBV19,TGTGCCAGCTCTCTCGGGGTCTCTGGCTACACCTTC,CASSLGVSGYTF
TRBD1,TRBJ1-1,NA,TRBV7-9,TGTGCCAGCAGCTCCAAGGGACAGATGAACACTGAAGCTTTCTTT,CASSSKGQMNTEAFF
NA,TRBJ2-7,NA,TRBV7-9,TGTGCCAGCAGCTCAGACGGGACTGGAGCCTACGAGCAGTACTTC,CASSSDGTGAYEQYF
NA,TRBJ2-7,NA,TRBV13,TGTGCCAGCAGCACACAGGGAGGCCCCTACGAGCAGTACTTC,CASSTQGGPYEQYF
NA,TRBJ1-2,NA,TRBV5-6,TGTGCCAGCCAAGGACGGTGGGGGTACTATGGCTACACCTTC,CASQGRWGYYGYTF
TRBD1,TRBJ1-1,NA,TRBV7-8,TGTGCCAGCAGCGTCCCGGGGACAGTGAACACTGAAGCTTTCTTT,CASSVPGTVNTEAFF
TRBD1,TRBJ1-5,NA,TRBV27,TGTGCCAGCAGTTTACAGGGGGCGTACGGTCAGCCCCAGCATTTT,CASSLQGAYGQPQHF
NA,TRBJ2-7,NA,TRBV6-9,TGTGCCAGCAGTTACTCGATGCTCTCCTACGAGCAGTACTTC,CASSYSMLSYEQYF
TRBD1,TRBJ1-2,NA,TRBV7-9,TGTGCCAGCAGTAGGGACAGGGGGCTCTATGGCTACACCTTC,CASSRDRGLYGYTF
TRBD2,TRBJ2-5,NA,TRBV9,TGTGCCAGCAGCGCGGGACTAGCGGGGGTTGAGACCCAGTACTTC,CASSAGLAGVETQYF